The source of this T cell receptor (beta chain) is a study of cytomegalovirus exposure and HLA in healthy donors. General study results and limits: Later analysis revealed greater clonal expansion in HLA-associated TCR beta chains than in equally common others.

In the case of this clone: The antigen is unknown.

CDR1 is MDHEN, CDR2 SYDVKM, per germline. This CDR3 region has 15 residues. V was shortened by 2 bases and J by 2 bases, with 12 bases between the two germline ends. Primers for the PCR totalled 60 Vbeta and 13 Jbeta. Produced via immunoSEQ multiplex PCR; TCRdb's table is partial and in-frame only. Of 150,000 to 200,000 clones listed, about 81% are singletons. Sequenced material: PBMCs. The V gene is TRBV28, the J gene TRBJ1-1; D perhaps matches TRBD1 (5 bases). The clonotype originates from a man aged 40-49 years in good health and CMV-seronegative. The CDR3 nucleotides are TGTGCCAGCAGTTTAAAGTTGGGGACTAACACTGAAGCTTTCTTT. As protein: CASSLKLGTNTEAFF.